Listed here are 21 T cell receptor beta chains from one sample, sequenced in a study of blood T cell repertoires in COVID-19. Some clones are missing from TCRdb's copy, which holds only in-frame ones; the method was immunoSEQ multiplex PCR. The table records about 150,000 clones, approximately 90% of them present only once. Sequencing was performed on PBMCs or T cells enriched from blood (not recorded which). The receptors originated from a woman aged 40 to 55 who had been exposed to COVID-19.

This chain uses TRBV5-1 with TRBJ2-1; possibly TRBD2 for D (5 bases). V lost 3 bases, J lost 8 bases, and 12 bases lay in between. Germline V lookup: CDR1 SGHRS, CDR2 YFSETQ. The CDR3 length is 13 residues. CDR3 loop: CASSWTPFDEQFF. In nucleotides, the CDR3 is TGCGCCAGCAGCTGGACTCCCTTCGATGAGCAGTTCTTC.

The J gene is TRBJ1-1, the V gene TRBV6-4; D is unclear. The V end lost 4 bases, the J end lost 4 bases, and 13 bases lay between the germline ends. CDR3 size: 14 residues. Germline V gene data show CDR1 as MRHNA and CDR2 as SNTAGT. The CDR3 is CASSVELGSTEAFF. The CDR3 DNA reads TGTGCCAGCAGTGTGGAGTTGGGGAGCACTGAAGCTTTCTTT.

The V and J genes are TRBV29-1 and TRBJ2-5; 7 bases map to TRBD1. Germline V gives CDR1 SQVTM, CDR2 ANQGSEA. V trimming: 6 bases; J trimming: 7 bases; junction bases outside the gene matches: 14. This CDR3 is 14 amino acids long. Here the CDR3 DNA reads TGCAGCGTCCCAGACAGGGCCTCCGGTGGGACCCAGTACTTC. This codes for CSVPDRASGGTQYF. The full variable domain, completed using reference TRBV29-1 and TRBJ2-5, is SAVISQKPSRDICQRGTSLTIQCQVDSQVTMMFWYRQQPGQSLTLIATANQGSEATYESGFVIDKFPISRPNLTFSTLTVSNMSPEDSSIYLCSVPDRASGGTQYFGPGTRLLVL.

This clone was seen just once. J is TRBJ1-1 and V is TRBV12-3 or TRBV12-4; a weak D match, TRBD1 (6 bases). The V end lost 3 bases, the J end lost 10 bases, and 12 bases lay between the germline ends. The CDR3 totals 12 residues. The CDR3 DNA reads as TGTGCCAGCAGTTTCCACACAGGGCCAGCTTTCTTT. This encodes CASSFHTGPAFF.

CDR3 DNA: TGTGCCAGTAGCTTCGACAGCTCTGGGGCCAACGTCCTGACTTTC. Translating gives CASSFDSSGANVLTF. The rearrangement joins TRBV19 to TRBJ2-6, with a tentative D call TRBD1 (5 bases). The V gene's germline CDR1 is LNHDA and CDR2 SQIVND (reference sequence). Trimming cost V 6 bases and J 0 bases, with 9 bases left between them. This CDR3 has 15 residues.

The CDR3 bases are TGTGCCAGCAGCTCTGGGACAGGGGGTTACCAAGAGACCCAGTACTTC. Translated, it gives CASSSGTGGYQETQYF. The gene calls are TRBV7-2 and TRBJ2-5; 11 bases line up with TRBD1. The CDR3 sequence is 16 residues long. Germline CDR1 reads SGHTA; CDR2 reads FQGNSA. J lost 0 bases, V lost 4 bases, and 4 bases had no gene match.

The J gene is TRBJ1-1, the V gene TRBV7-9, with 7 positions matching TRBD1. V shed 4 bases and J 0 bases; nucleotides not matched to a gene: 5. Germline-derived CDR1 and CDR2 are SEHNR and FQNEAQ (reference sequence). The CDR3 is 15 residues long. CDR3: CASSSLQGLNTEAFF. CDR3 DNA sequence: TGTGCCAGCAGCTCGCTACAGGGGTTGAACACTGAAGCTTTCTTT.

The chain has TRBV12-2 and TRBJ2-1; TRBD2, the table's D call, lacks a check against the DNA. TRBV12-2 is noted as a pseudogene. The CDR3 is made up of 17 amino acids. The CDR3, as DNA: TGTGCAAGTCGCTTAGAGGCGAGCGGGGACTCCTACAATGAGCAGTTCTTC. This encodes CASRLEASGDSYNEQFF.

The rearrangement uses TRBV5-5 and TRBJ1-5, with D possibly TRBD1 on 6 matching bases. Germline CDR1 is SGHKS and CDR2 is YYEKEE (reference sequence). Trimming shortened V by 3 bases and J by 2 bases, and 15 bases separated the two germline ends. The CDR3 is made up of 16 amino acids. The chain's CDR3 is CASSWETGSGNQPQHF. Written as DNA, the CDR3 is TGTGCCAGCAGCTGGGAAACAGGGAGCGGCAATCAGCCCCAGCATTTT.

CDR3 nucleotide sequence: TGCGCCAGCAGCCAATGGCAGGGGGTTTCAGAGTTTGCCAAAAACATTCAGTACTTC. Protein product: CASSQWQGVSEFAKNIQYF. This chain links TRBV4-1 with TRBJ2-4; 7 nucleotides line up with TRBD1. The CDR3 has 19 residues. V dropped 2 bases and J dropped 1; count of bases not matched to a gene: 14. Germline CDR1 reads MGHRA; CDR2 reads YSYEKL.

The CDR3, as DNA: TGCGCCAGCAGCCGTTCCCTTAGCACAGATACGCAGTATTTT. Translating gives CASSRSLSTDTQYF. This sequence joins TRBV4-1 and TRBJ2-3; D gene unclear. The CDR3 runs 14 residues. V was trimmed by 4 bases and J by 0 bases, leaving 8 bases between them. Germline CDR1 and CDR2: MGHRA and YSYEKL.

This clone has just one count. The chain uses TRBV28 and TRBJ2-7; D gene ambiguous. Germline V gene lookup returns CDR1 MDHEN and CDR2 SYDVKM. The germline V and J ends were trimmed by 6 bases and 0 bases, with 12 bases remaining between them. This CDR3 has 14 amino acids. In nucleotides, the CDR3 is TGTGCCAGCAGCTTTACAGCAAGCTCCTACGAGCAGTACTTC. Encoded protein: CASSFTASSYEQYF.

The V call is TRBV5-1, the J call TRBJ2-6; 9 bases agree with TRBD2. Losses at the gene ends were 4 bases for V and 1 base for J; bases not matched to a gene: 9. The germline CDR1 and CDR2 sequences are SGHRS and YFSETQ. The CDR3 spans 18 residues. CDR3 amino acids: CASSMTLAGLSGANVLTF. In nucleotides, the CDR3 is TGCGCCAGCAGCATGACTCTAGCGGGACTTTCTGGGGCCAACGTCCTGACTTTC. The full variable domain, in which reference TRBV5-1 and TRBJ2-6 provide the parts outside the CDR3, is KAGVTQTPRYLIKTRGQQVTLSCSPISGHRSVSWYQQTPGQGLQFLFEYFSETQRNKGNFPGRFSGRQFSNSRSEMNVSTLELGDSALYLCASSMTLAGLSGANVLTFGAGSRLTVL.

CDR3 region: CASSYIGQGVRYEQYF. DNA of the CDR3: TGTGCCAGCAGTTACATTGGACAGGGCGTCCGGTACGAGCAGTACTTC. The chain uses TRBV6-2 or TRBV6-3 and TRBJ2-7, with 8 bases fitting TRBD1. This CDR3 spans 16 amino acids. V shed 2 bases and J 4 bases; nucleotides not matched to a gene: 10. The germline V gene has CDR1 MNHEY and CDR2 SVGEGT.

This chain connects TRBV3-1 (or the pseudogene TRBV3-2) to TRBJ2-7, with 11 positions matching TRBD1. Trimming took 3 bases from V and 6 from J; bases not matched to a gene: 4. This CDR3 has 14 residues. Germline V gene sequence: CDR1 LGHDT, CDR2 YNNKEL (reference sequence). The CDR3 reads CASSQPGQGVEQYF. In DNA form, the CDR3 reads TGTGCCAGCAGCCAGCCGGGACAGGGGGTCGAGCAGTACTTC.

V is TRBV12-5 and J is TRBJ2-3; 8 bases map to TRBD1. CDR3 length: 17 amino acids. V gave up 1 base and J gave up 2 bases; unmatched junction bases: 8. CDR1 is LGHNT and CDR2 is FRNRAP in the germline V gene. The CDR3 here is CASGLGAGGPFTDTQYF. The CDR3 DNA reads TGTGCTAGTGGTTTGGGGGCAGGGGGCCCTTTCACAGATACGCAGTATTTT. The entire variable domain, with the rest obtained from reference TRBV12-5 and TRBJ2-3, is as follows: DARVTQTPRHKVTEMGQEVTMRCQPILGHNTVFWYRQTMMQGLELLAYFRNRAPLDDSGMPKDRFSAEMPDATLATLKIQPSEPRDSAVYFCASGLGAGGPFTDTQYFGPGTRLTVL.

This sequence joins TRBV19 and TRBJ1-1, with 7 nucleotides matching TRBD1. Trimming removed 2 bases from V and 4 bases from J; junction bases left unmatched: 4. The CDR3 contains 14 residues. Per the germline V gene, CDR1 is LNHDA and CDR2 is SQIVND (reference sequence). Here the CDR3 reads CASSIFTGVTEAFF. The CDR3 DNA follows: TGTGCCAGTAGTATATTCACAGGGGTCACTGAAGCTTTCTTT.

The count of this clone is one. The rearrangement uses TRBV27 and TRBJ1-2; 7 nucleotides align to TRBD1. Germline CDR1 MNHEY, CDR2 SMNVEV (reference sequence). After removal of 6 bases from V and 4 bases from J, the junction contained 2 bases not matched to a gene. CDR3 size: 12 residues. CDR3 bases: TGTGCCAGCAGACAGGGGAGCTATGGCTACACCTTC. Its translation: CASRQGSYGYTF.

V and J are TRBV7-9 and TRBJ2-4; possible D gene TRBD2, 5 bases. Germline-derived CDR1 and CDR2 are SEHNR and FQNEAQ (reference sequence). The CDR3 length is 13 residues. Between the trimmed V and J ends, which lost 5 bases and 4 bases, there was a span of 9 bases. The CDR3 sequence: CASSPRDKNIQYF. CDR3 DNA sequence: TGTGCCAGCAGCCCCCGGGATAAAAACATTCAGTACTTC.

The chain recombines TRBV11-2 with TRBJ2-7; D might be TRBD1 (6 bases). Germline V gene sequence: CDR1 SGHAT, CDR2 FQNNGV. The CDR3 runs 14 residues. V was shortened by 1 base and J by 4 bases, with 11 bases between the two germline ends. The CDR3 here is CASSLGGRGYEQYF. DNA for the CDR3: TGTGCCAGCAGCTTAGGAGGCAGGGGTTACGAGCAGTACTTC.

The chain employs TRBV28 and TRBJ2-7, with 7 bases that match TRBD1. The germline V gene encodes CDR1 MDHEN and CDR2 SYDVKM. The CDR3 runs 14 residues. The V gene end was trimmed by 6 bases and the J gene end by 4 bases; junction bases not matched to a gene: 9. This CDR3 is CASRIDRDGYEQYF. As DNA, the CDR3 is TGTGCCAGCAGAATCGACAGGGATGGGTACGAGCAGTACTTC.